The clone carrying this T cell receptor (beta chain) was counted once. Naive CD8 cells lacked CD45RO and underwent positive selection for CCR7, leaving out terminally differentiated effector memory CD45RA+ cells. Donors, healthy HIV-negative adults, lacked recent acute infections or vaccinations. These data originate in a study of shared clonotypes between healthy human individuals. Clones were read by immunoSEQ multiplex PCR, and TCRdb kept only the in-frame ones, dropping some. The profile shows 1.5 million to 2.5 million clones, just under 95% of them singletons. V lost 3 bases and J 5 bases, leaving 11 bases between the germline ends. Germline V gene data show CDR1 as SEHNR and CDR2 as FQNEAQ (reference sequence). The CDR3 sequence is 13 residues long.

This sequence originates from a man between 18 and 35 years old in good health. The sample was naive CD8+ T cells sorted from blood. The chain employs TRBV7-9 and TRBJ2-7; D is possibly TRBD2 (6 bases). The CDR3 sequence: CASSLSRENEQYF. The CDR3 region has the DNA TGTGCCAGCAGCTTGAGCCGGGAGAACGAGCAGTACTTC.